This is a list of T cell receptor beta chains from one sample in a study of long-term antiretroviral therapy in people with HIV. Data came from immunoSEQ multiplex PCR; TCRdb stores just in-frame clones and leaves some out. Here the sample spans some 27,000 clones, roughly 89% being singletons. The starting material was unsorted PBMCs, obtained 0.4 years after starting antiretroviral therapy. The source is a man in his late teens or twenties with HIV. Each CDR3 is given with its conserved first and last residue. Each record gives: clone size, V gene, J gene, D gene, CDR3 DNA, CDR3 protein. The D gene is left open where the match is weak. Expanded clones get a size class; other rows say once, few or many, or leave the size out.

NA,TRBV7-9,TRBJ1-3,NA,TGTGCCAGCAGCCTAGCCCTCAGGGGCTCTGGAAACACCATATATTTT,CASSLALRGSGNTIYF
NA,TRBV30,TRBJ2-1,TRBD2,TGTGCCTGGAGTGTAGCCCTAGCGGGAGGTTGTTTTGCCGATGAGCAGTTCTTC,CAWSVALAGGCFADEQFF
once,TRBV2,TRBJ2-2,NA,TGTGCCAGCAAAGGAGACTATAACACCGGGGAGCTGTTTTTT,CASKGDYNTGELFF
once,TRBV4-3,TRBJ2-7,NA,TGCGCCAGCAGCCAAGACGGGGACTACGAGCAGTACTTC,CASSQDGDYEQYF
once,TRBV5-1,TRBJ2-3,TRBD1,TGCGCCAGCAGCTTAAGACAGGGTATCACAGATACGCAGTATTTT,CASSLRQGITDTQYF
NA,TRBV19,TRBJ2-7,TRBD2,TGTGCCAGTAGTATTTCAGCGGGGTCCCCTGTCGAGCAGTACTTC,CASSISAGSPVEQYF
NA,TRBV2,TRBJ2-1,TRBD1,TGTGCCAGCAGTGGGACAGGGGTTACGTTAAACAATGAGCAGTTCTTC,CASSGTGVTLNNEQFF
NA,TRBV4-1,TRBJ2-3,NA,TGCGCCAGCAGCCACGATCGGCGCCAGCCAGATACGCAGTATTTT,CASSHDRRQPDTQYF
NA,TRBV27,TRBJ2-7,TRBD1,TGTGCCAGCAGCCACTCTAAGGGGGCGAAGATCTACGAGCAGTACTTC,CASSHSKGAKIYEQYF
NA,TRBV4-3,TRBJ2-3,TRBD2,TGCGCCAGCAGCCAAGATCCCAGCGGGGCTTGGCAGTATTTT,CASSQDPSGAWQYF
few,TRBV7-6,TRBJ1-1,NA,TGTGCCAGCAGCCCGGGGGGGACCGAAGCTTTCTTT,CASSPGGTEAFF
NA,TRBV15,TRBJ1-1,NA,TGTGCCACCAGCAGAGAGGCGGCGACAGGTGAAGCTTTCTTT,CATSREAATGEAFF
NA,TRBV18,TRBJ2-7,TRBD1,TGTGCCAGCTCATTCACAGGGGTCAGCTCCTACGAGCAGTACTTC,CASSFTGVSSYEQYF
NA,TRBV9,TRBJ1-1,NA,TGTGCCAGCAGCGCGGGGGCTTACACTGAAGCTTTCTTT,CASSAGAYTEAFF
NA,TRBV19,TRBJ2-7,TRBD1,TGTGCCAGTAGTATTTCGGGACAGGGGGTGGACGAGCAGTACTTC,CASSISGQGVDEQYF
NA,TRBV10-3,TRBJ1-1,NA,TGTGCCATCAGTGAGTCTGAGGGGGGGCTGGCCACTGAAGCTTTCTTT,CAISESEGGLATEAFF
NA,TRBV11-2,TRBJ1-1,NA,TGTGCCAGCAGCCCGTCTCTTGAAGCTTTCTTT,CASSPSLEAFF
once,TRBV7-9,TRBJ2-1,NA,TGTGCCAGCAGCCCCCCCCCGGGACCCCCCTCCAATGAGCAGTTCTTC,CASSPPPGPPSNEQFF
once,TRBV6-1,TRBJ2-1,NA,TGTGCCAGCACCTTCTCCGTTTTGGTCCACAATGAGCAGTTCTTC,CASTFSVLVHNEQFF
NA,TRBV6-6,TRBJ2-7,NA,TGTGCCAGCCGGTATGGAGATTACGAGCAGTACTTC,CASRYGDYEQYF
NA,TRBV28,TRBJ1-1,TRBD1,TGTGCCAGCAGTCGGACAGGGAACACTGAAGCTTTCTTT,CASSRTGNTEAFF
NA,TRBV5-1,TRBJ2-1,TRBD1,TGCGCCAGCAGCGGTGGACAGGCGCTTAGCTCCTACAATGAGCAGTTCTTC,CASSGGQALSSYNEQFF
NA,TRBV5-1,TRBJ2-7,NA,TGCGCCAGCAGCTTGACAGGGAAGAGGTACGAGCAGTACTTC,CASSLTGKRYEQYF
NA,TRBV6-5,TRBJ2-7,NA,TGTGCCAGCAGTTACGTTCCGCTAGGGGACTACGAGCAGTACTTC,CASSYVPLGDYEQYF
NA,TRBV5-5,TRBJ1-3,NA,TGTGCCAGCAGCTTGGTCGGGAGAGACAGGCTCTCTGGAAACACCATATATTTT,CASSLVGRDRLSGNTIYF
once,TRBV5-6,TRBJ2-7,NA,TGTGCCAGCAGCCGGTCCCCGGACGAGCAGTACTTC,CASSRSPDEQYF
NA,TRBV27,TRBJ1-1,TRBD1,TGTGCCAGCGGACGACCCGACAGGGGCTCTGAAGCTTTCTTT,CASGRPDRGSEAFF
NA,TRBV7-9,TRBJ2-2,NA,TGTGCCAGCAGGTCTGGCACCGGGGAGCTGTTTTTT,CASRSGTGELFF
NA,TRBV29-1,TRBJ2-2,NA,TGCAGCGTTGAAGTTGTCAGGCCGAACACCGGGGAGCTGTTTTTT,CSVEVVRPNTGELFF
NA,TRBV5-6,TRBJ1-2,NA,TGTGCCAGCAGCTTCGTGGGGGGCGGTAACTATGGCTACACCTTC,CASSFVGGGNYGYTF
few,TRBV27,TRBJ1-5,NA,TGTGCCAGCAGTTCGAAGAGGGGCGATGGCAATCAGCCCCAGCATTTT,CASSSKRGDGNQPQHF
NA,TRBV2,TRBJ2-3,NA,TGTGCCAGCAGTGGGGGCCGGGGCTTACCTAACACAGATACGCAGTATTTT,CASSGGRGLPNTDTQYF
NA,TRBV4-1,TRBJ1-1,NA,TGCGCCAGCAGCCAAGAAAGGGGTTACACTGAAGCTTTCTTT,CASSQERGYTEAFF